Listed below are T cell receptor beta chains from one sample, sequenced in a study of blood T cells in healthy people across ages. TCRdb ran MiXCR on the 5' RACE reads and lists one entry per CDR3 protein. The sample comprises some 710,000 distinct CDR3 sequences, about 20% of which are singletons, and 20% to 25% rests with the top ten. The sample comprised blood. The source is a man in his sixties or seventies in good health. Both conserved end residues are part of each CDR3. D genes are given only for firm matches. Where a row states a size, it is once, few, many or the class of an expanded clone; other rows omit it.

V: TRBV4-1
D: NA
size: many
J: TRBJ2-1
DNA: TGCGCCAGCTCCCAGGGCGGTTACAATGAGCAGTTCTTC
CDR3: CASSQGGYNEQFF

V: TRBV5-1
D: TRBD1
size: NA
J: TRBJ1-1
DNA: TGCGCCAGCACCAAAGCGGGCCGGCCAGGGGGGAACACTGAAGCTTTCTTT
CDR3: CASTKAGRPGGNTEAFF

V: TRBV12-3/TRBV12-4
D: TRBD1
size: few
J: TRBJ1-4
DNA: TGTGCCAGCAGAACGCGGACAGGGGGCGAGGGTGGTGAAAAACTGTTTTTT
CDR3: CASRTRTGGEGGEKLFF

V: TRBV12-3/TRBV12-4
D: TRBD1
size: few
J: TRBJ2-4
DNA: TGTGCCAGCAGTTTACCCGGGACAGGGGAAAACATTCAGTACTTC
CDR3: CASSLPGTGENIQYF

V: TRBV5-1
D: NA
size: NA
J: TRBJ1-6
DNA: TGCGCCAGCAGAGAGTTTGTGGATTCACCCCTCCACTTT
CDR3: CASREFVDSPLHF

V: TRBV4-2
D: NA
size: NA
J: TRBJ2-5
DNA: TGTGCCAGCAGCCAGAGACGGGCCCCGGTGGAGACCCAGTACTTC
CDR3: CASSQRRAPVETQYF

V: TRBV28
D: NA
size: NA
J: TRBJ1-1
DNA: TGTGCCAGCACCATGGGGGGGTTGAGCACTGAAGCTTTCTTT
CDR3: CASTMGGLSTEAFF

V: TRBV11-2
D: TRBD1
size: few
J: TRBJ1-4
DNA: TGTGCCAGCAGCCCAAACCCACCGGGACAGGATAATGAAAAACTGTTTTTT
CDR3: CASSPNPPGQDNEKLFF

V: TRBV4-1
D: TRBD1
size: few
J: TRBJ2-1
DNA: TGCGCCAGCAGCCACCCGGGACAGGGGGACAATGAGCAGTTCTTC
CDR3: CASSHPGQGDNEQFF

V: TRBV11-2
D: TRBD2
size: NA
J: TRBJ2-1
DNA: TGTGCCAGCAGCTCCCAGCACTTAGCGGGAGGCTCCTACAATGAGCAGCTCTTC
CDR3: CASSSQHLAGGSYNEQLF

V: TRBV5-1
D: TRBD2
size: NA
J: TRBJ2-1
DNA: TGCGCCAGCTTAGATAGCGGGGGGGCGGCGGATGAGCGGTTCTTC
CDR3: CASLDSGGAADERFF

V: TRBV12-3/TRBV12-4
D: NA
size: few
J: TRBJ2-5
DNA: TGTGCCAGCGGCCTCGGAACTTCGATTCAAGAGACCCAGTACTTC
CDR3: CASGLGTSIQETQYF

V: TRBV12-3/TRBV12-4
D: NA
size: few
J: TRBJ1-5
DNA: TGTGCCAGCAGAGAAGGGGCGGCGCCCCAGCATTTT
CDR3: CASREGAAPQHF

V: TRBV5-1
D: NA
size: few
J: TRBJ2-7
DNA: TGCGCCAGCAGCTTAGACAGGTTCGGCGAGCAGTACTTC
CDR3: CASSLDRFGEQYF

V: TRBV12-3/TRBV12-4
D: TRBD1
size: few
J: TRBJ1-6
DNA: TGTGCCAGCAGCCTACGGGGGACAGGGGATTCACCCCTCCACTTT
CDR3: CASSLRGTGDSPLHF

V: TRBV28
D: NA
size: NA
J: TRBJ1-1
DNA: TGTGCCAGCAGTTTACGAGGGATAAACACTGAAGCTTTCTTT
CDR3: CASSLRGINTEAFF

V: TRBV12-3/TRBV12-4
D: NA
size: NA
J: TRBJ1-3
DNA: TGTGCCAGCAGTTTCGCAGGGCTCTCTGGAAACACCATATATTTT
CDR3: CASSFAGLSGNTIYF

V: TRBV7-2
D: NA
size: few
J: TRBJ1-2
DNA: TGTGCCAGCAGCTTAGTGTCCAGGGGTGATAACTATGGCTACACCTTC
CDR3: CASSLVSRGDNYGYTF

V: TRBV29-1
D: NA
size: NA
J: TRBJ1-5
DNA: TGCAGCGTCAAACAGGAGAATCAGCCCCAGCATTTT
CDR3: CSVKQENQPQHF

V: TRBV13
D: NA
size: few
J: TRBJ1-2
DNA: TGTGCCAGCAGCCTCCGGACAAACAGGGATGGCTACACCTTC
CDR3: CASSLRTNRDGYTF

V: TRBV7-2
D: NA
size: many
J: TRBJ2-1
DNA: TGTGCCAGCAGCTTCAAGGCATCCCATAATGAGCAGTTCTTC
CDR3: CASSFKASHNEQFF

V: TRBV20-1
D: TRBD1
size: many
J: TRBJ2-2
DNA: TGCAGTGCTAGGGGACAGGGGAGGACCGGGGAGCTGTTTTTT
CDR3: CSARGQGRTGELFF